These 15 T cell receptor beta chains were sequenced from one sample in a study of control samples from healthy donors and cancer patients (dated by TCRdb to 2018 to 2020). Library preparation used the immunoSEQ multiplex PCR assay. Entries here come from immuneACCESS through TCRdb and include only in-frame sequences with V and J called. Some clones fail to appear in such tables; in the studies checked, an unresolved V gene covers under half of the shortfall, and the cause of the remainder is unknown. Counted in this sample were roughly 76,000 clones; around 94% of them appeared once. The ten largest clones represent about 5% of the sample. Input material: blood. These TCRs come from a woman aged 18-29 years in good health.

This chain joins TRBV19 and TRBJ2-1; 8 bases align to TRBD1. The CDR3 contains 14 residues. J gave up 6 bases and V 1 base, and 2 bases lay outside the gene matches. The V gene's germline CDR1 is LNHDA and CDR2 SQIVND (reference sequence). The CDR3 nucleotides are TGTGCCAGTAGTATAGCAGGGACAGGCAATGAGCAGTTCTTC. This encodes CASSIAGTGNEQFF.

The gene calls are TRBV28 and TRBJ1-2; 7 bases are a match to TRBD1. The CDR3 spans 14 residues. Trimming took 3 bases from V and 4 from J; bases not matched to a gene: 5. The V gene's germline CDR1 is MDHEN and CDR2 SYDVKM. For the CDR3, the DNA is TGTGCCAGCAGTTTTGCGACAGGGACCTATGGCTACACCTTC. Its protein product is CASSFATGTYGYTF.

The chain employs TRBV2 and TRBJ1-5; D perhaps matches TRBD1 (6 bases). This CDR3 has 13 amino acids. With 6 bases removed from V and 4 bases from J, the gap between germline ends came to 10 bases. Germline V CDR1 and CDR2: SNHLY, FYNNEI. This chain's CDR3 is CASSSRGNQPQHF. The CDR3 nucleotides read TGTGCCAGCAGCAGCAGGGGAAATCAGCCCCAGCATTTT. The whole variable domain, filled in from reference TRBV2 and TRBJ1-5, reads EPEVTQTPSHQVTQMGQEVILRCVPISNHLYFYWYRQILGQKVEFLVSFYNNEISEKSEIFDDQFSVERPDGSNFTLKIRSTKLEDSAMYFCASSSRGNQPQHFGDGTRLSIL.

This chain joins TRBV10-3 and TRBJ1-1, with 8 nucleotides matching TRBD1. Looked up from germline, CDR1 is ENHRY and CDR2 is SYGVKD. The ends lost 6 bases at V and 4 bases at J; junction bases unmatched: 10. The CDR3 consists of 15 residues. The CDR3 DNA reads TGTGCCATCAGAAAACAGGGGGATGGAGGCACTGAAGCTTTCTTT. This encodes CAIRKQGDGGTEAFF.

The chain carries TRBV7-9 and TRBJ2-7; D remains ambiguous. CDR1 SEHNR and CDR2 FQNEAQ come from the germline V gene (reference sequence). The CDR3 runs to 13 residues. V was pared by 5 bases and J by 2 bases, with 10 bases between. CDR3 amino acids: CASSEIRAYEQYF. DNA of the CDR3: TGTGCCAGCAGCGAAATCCGGGCCTACGAGCAGTACTTC.

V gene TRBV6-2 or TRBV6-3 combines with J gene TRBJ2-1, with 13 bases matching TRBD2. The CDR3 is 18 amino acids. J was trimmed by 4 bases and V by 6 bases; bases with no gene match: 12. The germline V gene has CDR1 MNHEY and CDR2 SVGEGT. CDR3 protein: CASSTNEGLAGIYNEQFF. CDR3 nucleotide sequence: TGTGCCAGCAGCACCAACGAGGGACTAGCGGGAATATACAATGAGCAGTTCTTC.

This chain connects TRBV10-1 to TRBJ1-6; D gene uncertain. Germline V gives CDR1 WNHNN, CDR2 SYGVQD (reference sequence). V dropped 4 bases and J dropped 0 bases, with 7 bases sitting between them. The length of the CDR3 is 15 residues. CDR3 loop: CASSGRSSYNSPLHF. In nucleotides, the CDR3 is TGCGCCAGCAGTGGGAGAAGCTCCTATAATTCACCCCTCCACTTT.

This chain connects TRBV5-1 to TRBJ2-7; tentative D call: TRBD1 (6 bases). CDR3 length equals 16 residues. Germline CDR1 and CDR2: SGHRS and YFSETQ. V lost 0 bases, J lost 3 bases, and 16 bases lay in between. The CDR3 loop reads CASSLAFGQTFYEQYF. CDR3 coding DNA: TGCGCCAGCAGCTTGGCCTTTGGACAGACGTTCTACGAGCAGTACTTC.

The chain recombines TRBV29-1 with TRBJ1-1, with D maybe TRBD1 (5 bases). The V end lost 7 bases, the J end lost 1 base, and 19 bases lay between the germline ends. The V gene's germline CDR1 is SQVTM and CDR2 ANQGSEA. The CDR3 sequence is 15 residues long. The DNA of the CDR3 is TGCAGCGCCCGAGGTGGGGCGGGTTCGAACACTGAAGCTTTCTTT. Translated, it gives CSARGGAGSNTEAFF.

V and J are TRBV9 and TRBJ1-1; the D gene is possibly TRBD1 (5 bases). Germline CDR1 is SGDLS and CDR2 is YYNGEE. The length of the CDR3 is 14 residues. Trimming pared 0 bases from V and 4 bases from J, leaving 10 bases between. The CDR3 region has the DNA TGTGCCAGCAGCGTAGGTCCGGGACCCACTGAAGCTTTCTTT. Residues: CASSVGPGPTEAFF.

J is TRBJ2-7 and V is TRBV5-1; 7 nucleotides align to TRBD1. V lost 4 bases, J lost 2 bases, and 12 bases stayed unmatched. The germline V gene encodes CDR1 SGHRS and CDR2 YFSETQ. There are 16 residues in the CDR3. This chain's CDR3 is CASSISTTGEPYEQYF. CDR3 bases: TGCGCCAGCAGCATATCTACTACAGGGGAACCCTACGAGCAGTACTTC. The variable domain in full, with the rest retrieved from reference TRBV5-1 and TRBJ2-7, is KAGVTQTPRYLIKTRGQQVTLSCSPISGHRSVSWYQQTPGQGLQFLFEYFSETQRNKGNFPGRFSGRQFSNSRSEMNVSTLELGDSALYLCASSISTTGEPYEQYFGPGTRLTVT.

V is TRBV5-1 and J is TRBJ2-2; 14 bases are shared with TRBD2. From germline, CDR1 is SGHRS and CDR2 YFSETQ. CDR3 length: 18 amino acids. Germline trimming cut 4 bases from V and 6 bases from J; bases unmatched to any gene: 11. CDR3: CASSKGGPGLAGAGELFF. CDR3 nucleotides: TGCGCCAGCAGCAAGGGGGGACCGGGACTAGCGGGAGCCGGGGAGCTGTTTTTT.

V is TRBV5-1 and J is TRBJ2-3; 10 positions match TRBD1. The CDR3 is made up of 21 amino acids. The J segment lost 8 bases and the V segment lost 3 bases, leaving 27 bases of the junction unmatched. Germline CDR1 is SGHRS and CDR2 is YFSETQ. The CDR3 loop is CASSSSGQGSTIRAGASTQYF. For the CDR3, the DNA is TGCGCCAGCAGCTCGTCGGGACAGGGGAGCACGATCAGGGCCGGGGCGAGTACGCAGTATTTT. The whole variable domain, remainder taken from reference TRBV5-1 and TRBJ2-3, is KAGVTQTPRYLIKTRGQQVTLSCSPISGHRSVSWYQQTPGQGLQFLFEYFSETQRNKGNFPGRFSGRQFSNSRSEMNVSTLELGDSALYLCASSSSGQGSTIRAGASTQYFGPGTRLTVL.

CDR3 amino acids: CASSQVDGYEQYF. CDR3 coding DNA: TGTGCCAGCAGCCAAGTTGACGGCTACGAGCAGTACTTC. The chain recombines TRBV3-1 (or the pseudogene TRBV3-2) with TRBJ2-7; the D is unclear. The CDR3 has 13 amino acids. V gave up 1 base and J gave up 3 bases, with 7 bases separating them. The V gene's germline CDR1 is LGHDT and CDR2 YNNKEL (reference sequence).

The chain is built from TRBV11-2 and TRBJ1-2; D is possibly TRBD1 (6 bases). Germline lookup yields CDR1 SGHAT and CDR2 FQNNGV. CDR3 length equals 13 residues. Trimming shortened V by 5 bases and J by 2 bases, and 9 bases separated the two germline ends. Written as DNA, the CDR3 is TGTGCCAGCAGCGAAGACAGGAACTATGGCTACACCTTC. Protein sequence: CASSEDRNYGYTF.